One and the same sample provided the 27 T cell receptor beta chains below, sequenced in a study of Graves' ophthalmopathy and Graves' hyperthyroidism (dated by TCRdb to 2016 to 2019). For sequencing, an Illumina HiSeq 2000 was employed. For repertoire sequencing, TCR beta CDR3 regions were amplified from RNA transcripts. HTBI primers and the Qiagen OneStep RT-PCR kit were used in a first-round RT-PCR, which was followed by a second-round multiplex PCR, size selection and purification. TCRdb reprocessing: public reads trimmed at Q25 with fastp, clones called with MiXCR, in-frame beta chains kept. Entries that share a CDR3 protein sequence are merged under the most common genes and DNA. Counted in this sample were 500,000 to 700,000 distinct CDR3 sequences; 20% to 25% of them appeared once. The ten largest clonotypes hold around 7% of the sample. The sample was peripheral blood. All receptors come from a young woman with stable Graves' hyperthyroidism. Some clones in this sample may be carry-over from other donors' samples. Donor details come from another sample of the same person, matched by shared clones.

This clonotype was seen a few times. In DNA form, the CDR3 reads TGTGCCAGCAGCTTAGTTCGAGAGACGAACACTGAAGCTTTCTTT. It codes for CASSLVRETNTEAFF. This chain connects TRBV11-3 to TRBJ1-1; D remains unclear. V lost 1 base, J lost 1 base, and 10 bases lay in between. The length of the CDR3 is 15 residues. CDR1 is SGHNT, CDR2 YENEEA, per germline.

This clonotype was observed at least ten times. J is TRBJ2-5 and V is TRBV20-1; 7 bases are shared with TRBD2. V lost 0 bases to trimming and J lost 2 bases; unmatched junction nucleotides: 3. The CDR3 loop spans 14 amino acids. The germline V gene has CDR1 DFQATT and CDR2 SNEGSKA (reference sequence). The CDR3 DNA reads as TGCAGTGCTAGAGAGGGAGGGTGGCAAGAGACCCAGTACTTC. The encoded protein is CSAREGGWQETQYF.

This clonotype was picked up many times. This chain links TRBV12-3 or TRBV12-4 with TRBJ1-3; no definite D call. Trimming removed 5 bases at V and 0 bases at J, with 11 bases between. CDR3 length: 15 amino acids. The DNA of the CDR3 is TGTGCCAGCAGTCTCCAGTGGAGCTCTGGAAACACCATATATTTT. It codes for CASSLQWSSGNTIYF.

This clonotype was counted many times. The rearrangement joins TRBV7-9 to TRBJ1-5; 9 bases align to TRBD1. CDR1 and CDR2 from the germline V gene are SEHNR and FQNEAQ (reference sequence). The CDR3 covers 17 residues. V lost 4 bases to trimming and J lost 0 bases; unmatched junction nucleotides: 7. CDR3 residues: CASSSGTGRGSNQPQHF. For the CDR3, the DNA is TGTGCCAGCAGCTCGGGGACAGGGCGGGGTAGCAATCAGCCCCAGCATTTT.

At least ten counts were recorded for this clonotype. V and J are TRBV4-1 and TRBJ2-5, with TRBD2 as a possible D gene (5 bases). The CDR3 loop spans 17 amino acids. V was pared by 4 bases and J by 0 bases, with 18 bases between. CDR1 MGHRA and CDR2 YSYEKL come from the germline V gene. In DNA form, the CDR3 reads TGCGCCAGCAGCCGAGGAGGATTCAAGCTTAACCAAGAGACCCAGTACTTC. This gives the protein CASSRGGFKLNQETQYF.

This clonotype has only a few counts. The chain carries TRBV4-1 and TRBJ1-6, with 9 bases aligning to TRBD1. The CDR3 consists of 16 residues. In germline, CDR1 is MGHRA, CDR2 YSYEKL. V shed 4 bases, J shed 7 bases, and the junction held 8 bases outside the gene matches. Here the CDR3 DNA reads TGCGCCAGCAGCCGGATTGGACAGGGGATAAATTCACCCCTCCACTTT. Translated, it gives CASSRIGQGINSPLHF.

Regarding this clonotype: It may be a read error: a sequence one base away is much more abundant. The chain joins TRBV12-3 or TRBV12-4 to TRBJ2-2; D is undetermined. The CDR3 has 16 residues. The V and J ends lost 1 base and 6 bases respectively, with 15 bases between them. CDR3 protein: CASSLGQRANAGELFF. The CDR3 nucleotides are TGTGCCAGCAGTTTAGGGCAACGGGCCAACGCCGGGGAGCTGTTTTTT.

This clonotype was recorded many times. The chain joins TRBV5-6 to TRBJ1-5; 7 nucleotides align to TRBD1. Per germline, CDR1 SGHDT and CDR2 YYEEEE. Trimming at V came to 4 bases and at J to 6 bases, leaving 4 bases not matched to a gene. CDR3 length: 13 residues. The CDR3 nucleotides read TGTGCCAGCAGCACAGGGGAGGCTCAGCCCCAGCATTTT. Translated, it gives CASSTGEAQPQHF.

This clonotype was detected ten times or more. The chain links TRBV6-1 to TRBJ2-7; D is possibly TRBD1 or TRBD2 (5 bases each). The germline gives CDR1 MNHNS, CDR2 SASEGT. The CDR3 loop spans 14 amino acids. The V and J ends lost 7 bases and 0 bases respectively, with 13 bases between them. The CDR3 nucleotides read TGTGCCAGCAAAAACGGGGCGCACTCCTACGAGCAGTACTTC. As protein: CASKNGAHSYEQYF.

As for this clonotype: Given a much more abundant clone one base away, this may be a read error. This chain's CDR3 is CASSQGSGSLYERYF. In nucleotides, the CDR3 is TGCGCCAGCAGCCAAGGTAGCGGGAGTCTTTACGAGCGGTACTTC. V usage is TRBV4-1 and J usage is TRBJ2-7, with 9 bases aligning to TRBD2. CDR3 length: 15 amino acids. The germline CDR1 and CDR2 sequences are MGHRA and YSYEKL.

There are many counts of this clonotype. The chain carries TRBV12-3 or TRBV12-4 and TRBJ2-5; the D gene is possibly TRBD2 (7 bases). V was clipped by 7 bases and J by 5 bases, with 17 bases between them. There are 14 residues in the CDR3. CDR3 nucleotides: TGTGCCAGCACCTGGGGAGGGGGGCAGGAGACCCAGTACTTC. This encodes CASTWGGGQETQYF.

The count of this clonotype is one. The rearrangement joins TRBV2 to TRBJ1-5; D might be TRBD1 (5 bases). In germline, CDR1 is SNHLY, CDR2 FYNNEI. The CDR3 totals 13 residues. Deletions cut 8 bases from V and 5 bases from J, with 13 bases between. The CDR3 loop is CASGSGQDQPQHF. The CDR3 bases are TGTGCCAGCGGGTCCGGACAAGATCAGCCCCAGCATTTT.

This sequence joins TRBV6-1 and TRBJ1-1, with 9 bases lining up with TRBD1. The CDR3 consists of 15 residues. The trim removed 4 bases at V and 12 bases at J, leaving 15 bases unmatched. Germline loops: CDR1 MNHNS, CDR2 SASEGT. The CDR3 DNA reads TGTGCCAGCAGTGGCCAAGGGACAGGGAAGCGGGTGACTTTCTTT. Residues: CASSGQGTGKRVTFF.

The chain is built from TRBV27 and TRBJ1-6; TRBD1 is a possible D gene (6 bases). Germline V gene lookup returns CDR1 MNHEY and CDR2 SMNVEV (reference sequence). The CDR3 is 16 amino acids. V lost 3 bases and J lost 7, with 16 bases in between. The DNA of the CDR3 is TGTGCCAGCAGTTTTAAGGGGATAGGGGGGAATTCACCCCTCCACTTT. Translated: CASSFKGIGGNSPLHF.

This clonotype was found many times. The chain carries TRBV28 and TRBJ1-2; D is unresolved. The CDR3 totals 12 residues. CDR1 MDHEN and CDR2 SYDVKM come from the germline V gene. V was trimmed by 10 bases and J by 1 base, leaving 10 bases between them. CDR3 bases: TGTGCCACCCCGGGTGTTAACTATGGCTACACCTTC. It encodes CATPGVNYGYTF.

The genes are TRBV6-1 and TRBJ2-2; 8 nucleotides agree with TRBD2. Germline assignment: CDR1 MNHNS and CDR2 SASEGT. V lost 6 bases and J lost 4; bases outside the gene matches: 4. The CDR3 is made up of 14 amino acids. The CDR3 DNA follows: TGTGCCAGCAGGATAGCGGGACCCACCGGGGAGCTGTTTTTT. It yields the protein CASRIAGPTGELFF.

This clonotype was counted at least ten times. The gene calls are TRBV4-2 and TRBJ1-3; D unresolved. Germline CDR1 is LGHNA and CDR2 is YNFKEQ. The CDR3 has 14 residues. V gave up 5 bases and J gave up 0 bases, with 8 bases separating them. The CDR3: CASSAAYSGNTIYF. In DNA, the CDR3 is TGTGCCAGCAGCGCCGCCTACTCTGGAAACACCATATATTTT.

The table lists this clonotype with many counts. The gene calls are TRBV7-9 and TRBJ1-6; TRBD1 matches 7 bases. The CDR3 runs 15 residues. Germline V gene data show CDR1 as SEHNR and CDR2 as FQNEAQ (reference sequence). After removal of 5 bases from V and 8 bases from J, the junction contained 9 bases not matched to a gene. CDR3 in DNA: TGTGCCAGCAGCGGGGGACAGCTCCTGGATTCACCCCTCCACTTT. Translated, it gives CASSGGQLLDSPLHF.

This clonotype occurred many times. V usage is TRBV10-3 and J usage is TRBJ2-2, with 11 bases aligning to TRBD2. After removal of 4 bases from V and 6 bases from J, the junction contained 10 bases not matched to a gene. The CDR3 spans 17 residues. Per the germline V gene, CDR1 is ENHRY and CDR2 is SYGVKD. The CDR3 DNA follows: TGTGCCATCAGTGCTGCGACACTAGCGGGAGAGCCCGGGGAGCTGTTTTTT. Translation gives CAISAATLAGEPGELFF.

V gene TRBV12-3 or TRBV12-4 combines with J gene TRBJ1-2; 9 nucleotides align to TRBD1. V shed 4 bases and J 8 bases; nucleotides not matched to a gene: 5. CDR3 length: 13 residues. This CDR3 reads CASSSNRGRGYTF. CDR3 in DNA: TGTGCCAGCAGTTCGAACAGGGGGCGAGGCTACACCTTC.

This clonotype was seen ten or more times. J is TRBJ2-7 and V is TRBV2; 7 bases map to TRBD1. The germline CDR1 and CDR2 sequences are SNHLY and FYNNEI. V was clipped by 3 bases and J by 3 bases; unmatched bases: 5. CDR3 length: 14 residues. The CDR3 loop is CASSDRSGGYEQYF. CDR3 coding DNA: TGTGCCAGCAGTGATAGGTCAGGGGGCTACGAGCAGTACTTC.

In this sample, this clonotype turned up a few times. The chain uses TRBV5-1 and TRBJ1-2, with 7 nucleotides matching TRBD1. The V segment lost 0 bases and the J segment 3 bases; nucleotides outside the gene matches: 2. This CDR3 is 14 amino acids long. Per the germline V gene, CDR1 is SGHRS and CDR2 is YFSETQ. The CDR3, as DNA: TGCGCCAGCAGCTTGGGGGGACAGTACTATGGCTACACCTTC. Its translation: CASSLGGQYYGYTF.

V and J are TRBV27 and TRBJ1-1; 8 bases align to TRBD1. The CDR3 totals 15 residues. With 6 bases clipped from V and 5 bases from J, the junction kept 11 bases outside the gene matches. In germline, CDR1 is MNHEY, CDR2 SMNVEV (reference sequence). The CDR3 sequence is CASRPWDRRGTEAFF. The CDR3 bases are TGTGCCAGCAGACCCTGGGACAGGAGGGGTACTGAAGCTTTCTTT.

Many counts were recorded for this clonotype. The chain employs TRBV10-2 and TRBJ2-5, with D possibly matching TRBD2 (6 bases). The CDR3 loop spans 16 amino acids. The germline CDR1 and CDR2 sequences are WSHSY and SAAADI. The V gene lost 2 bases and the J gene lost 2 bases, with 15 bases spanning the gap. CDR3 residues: CASSEKYAGRQETQYF. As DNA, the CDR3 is TGCGCCAGCAGTGAGAAGTATGCGGGGCGACAAGAGACCCAGTACTTC.

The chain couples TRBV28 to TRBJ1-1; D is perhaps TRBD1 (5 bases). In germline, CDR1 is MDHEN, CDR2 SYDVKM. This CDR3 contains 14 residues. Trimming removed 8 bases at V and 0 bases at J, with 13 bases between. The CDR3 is CASSGGAMNTEAFF. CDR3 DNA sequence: TGTGCCAGCTCCGGAGGGGCTATGAACACTGAAGCTTTCTTT. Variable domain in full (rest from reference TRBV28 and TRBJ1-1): DVKVTQSSRYLVKRTGEKVFLECVQDMDHENMFWYRQDPGLGLRLIYFSYDVKMKEKGDIPEGYSVSREKKERFSLILESASTNQTSMYLCASSGGAMNTEAFFGQGTRLTVV.

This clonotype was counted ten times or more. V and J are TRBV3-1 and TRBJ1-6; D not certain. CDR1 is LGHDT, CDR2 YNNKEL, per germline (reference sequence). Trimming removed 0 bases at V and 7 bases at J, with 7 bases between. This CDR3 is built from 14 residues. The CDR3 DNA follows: TGTGCCAGCAGCCAAGATACATCGAATTCACCCCTCCACTTT. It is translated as CASSQDTSNSPLHF.

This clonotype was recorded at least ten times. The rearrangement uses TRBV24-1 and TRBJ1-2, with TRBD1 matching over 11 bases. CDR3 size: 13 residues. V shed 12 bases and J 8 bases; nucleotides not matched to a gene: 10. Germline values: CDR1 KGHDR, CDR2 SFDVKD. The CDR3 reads CAAWDRGLSGYTF. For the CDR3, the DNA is TGTGCCGCATGGGACAGGGGGTTGTCCGGCTACACCTTC.